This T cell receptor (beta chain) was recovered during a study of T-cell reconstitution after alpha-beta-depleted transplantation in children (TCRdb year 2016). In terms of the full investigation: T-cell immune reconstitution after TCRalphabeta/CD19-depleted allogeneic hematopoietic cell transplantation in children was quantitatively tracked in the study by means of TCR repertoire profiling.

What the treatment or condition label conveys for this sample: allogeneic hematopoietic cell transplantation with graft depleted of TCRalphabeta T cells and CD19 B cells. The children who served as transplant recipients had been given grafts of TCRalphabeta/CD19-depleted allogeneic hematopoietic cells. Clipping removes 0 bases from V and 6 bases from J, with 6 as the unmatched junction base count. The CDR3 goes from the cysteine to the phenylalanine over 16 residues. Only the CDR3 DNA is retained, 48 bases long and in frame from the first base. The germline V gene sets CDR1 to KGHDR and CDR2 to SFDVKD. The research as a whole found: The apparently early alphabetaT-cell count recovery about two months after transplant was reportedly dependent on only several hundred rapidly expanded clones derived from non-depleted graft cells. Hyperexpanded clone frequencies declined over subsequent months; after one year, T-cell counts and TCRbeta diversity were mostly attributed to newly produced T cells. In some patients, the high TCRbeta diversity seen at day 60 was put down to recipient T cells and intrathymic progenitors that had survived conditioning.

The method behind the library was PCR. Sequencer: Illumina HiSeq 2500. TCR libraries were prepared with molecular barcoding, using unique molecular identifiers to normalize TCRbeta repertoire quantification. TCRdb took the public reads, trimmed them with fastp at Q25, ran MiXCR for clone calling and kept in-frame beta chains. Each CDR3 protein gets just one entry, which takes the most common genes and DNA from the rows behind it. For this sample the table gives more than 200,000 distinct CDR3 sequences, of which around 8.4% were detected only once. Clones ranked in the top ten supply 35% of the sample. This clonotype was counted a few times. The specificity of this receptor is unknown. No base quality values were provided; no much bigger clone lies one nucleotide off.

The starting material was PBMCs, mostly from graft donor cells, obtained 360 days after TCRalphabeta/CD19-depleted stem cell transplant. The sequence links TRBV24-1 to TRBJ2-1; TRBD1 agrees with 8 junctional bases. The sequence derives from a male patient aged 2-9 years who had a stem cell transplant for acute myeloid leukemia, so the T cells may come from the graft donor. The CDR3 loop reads CATSDLSTDRVNEQFF. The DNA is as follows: TGTGCCACCAGTGATTTGTCGACGGACAGGGTCAATGAGCAGTTCTTC.